The next 24 T cell receptor beta chains were all read from a single sample in a study of blood T cell repertoires in COVID-19. The table came from immunoSEQ multiplex PCR; TCRdb's copy has only in-frame clones and leaves some out. The table includes 70,000 to 100,000 clones, roughly 85% detected once. The sequenced material came from peripheral blood. These receptors all stem from a human donor in a cohort sampled during active COVID-19.

The chain joins TRBV18 to TRBJ1-2; TRBD1 matches at 8 bases. This CDR3 is built from 14 residues. CDR1 and CDR2 from the germline V gene are KGHSH and LQKENI. V lost 3 bases, J lost 2 bases, and 2 bases stayed unmatched. CDR3 DNA: TGTGCCAGCTCACCGGGACAGGCGAACTATGGCTACACCTTC. Amino acid sequence: CASSPGQANYGYTF.

This chain connects TRBV3-1 (or the pseudogene TRBV3-2) to TRBJ2-7, with TRBD1 identical over 10 bases. Per germline, CDR1 LGHDT and CDR2 YNNKEL (reference sequence). J was trimmed by 7 bases and V by 4 bases; bases with no gene match: 10. The CDR3 covers 15 residues. CDR3 bases: TGTGCCAGCAGCCCTCTCGACAGGGGGCTGGGGGAGCAGTACTTC. It translates to CASSPLDRGLGEQYF.

The V gene is TRBV6-1, the J gene TRBJ2-3; 8 bases are a match to TRBD1. Germline-derived CDR1 and CDR2 are MNHNS and SASEGT. The J segment lost 4 bases and the V segment lost 6 bases, leaving 12 bases of the junction unmatched. This CDR3 contains 16 residues. CDR3 sequence: CASSETGGTLADTQYF. Written as DNA, the CDR3 is TGTGCCAGCAGCGAAACAGGGGGAACGTTGGCAGATACGCAGTATTTT.

This chain joins TRBV7-6 and TRBJ2-1, with D possibly TRBD2 on 6 matching bases. V was cut by 1 base and J by 6 bases, with 13 bases left in between. This CDR3 has 15 amino acids. The germline V gene encodes CDR1 SGHVS and CDR2 FNYEAQ. CDR3 region: CASSLGRGTVNEQFF. The DNA of the CDR3 is TGTGCCAGCAGCTTAGGGCGGGGAACCGTCAATGAGCAGTTCTTC.

The chain has TRBV7-2 and TRBJ2-3; TRBD2 agrees at 11 bases. Germline V gene sequence: CDR1 SGHTA, CDR2 FQGNSA. V shed 0 bases and J 6 bases; nucleotides not matched to a gene: 5. The CDR3 is made up of 16 amino acids. This CDR3 reads CASSLAASGGQDTQYF. CDR3 coding DNA: TGTGCCAGCAGCTTAGCGGCTAGCGGGGGGCAGGATACGCAGTATTTT.

The chain is built from TRBV19 and TRBJ2-7; TRBD2 agrees at 11 bases. Germline CDR1 is LNHDA and CDR2 is SQIVND (reference sequence). CDR3 length: 14 amino acids. V shed 3 bases and J 6 bases; nucleotides not matched to a gene: 4. The CDR3, as DNA: TGTGCCAGTAGTATGGGGGGGACTAGCGGCGAGCAGTACTTC. This translates into CASSMGGTSGEQYF.

This clone has only a few counts. The J gene is TRBJ2-5, the V gene TRBV18; D perhaps matches TRBD2 (6 bases). The CDR3 loop spans 14 amino acids. With 1 base removed from V and 5 bases from J, the gap between germline ends came to 11 bases. CDR1 is KGHSH and CDR2 is LQKENI in the germline V gene. CDR3 sequence: CASSPLSSGETQYF. As DNA, the CDR3 is TGTGCCAGCTCACCACTTTCCAGCGGGGAGACCCAGTACTTC.

The chain uses TRBV3-1 (or the pseudogene TRBV3-2) and TRBJ2-3; 10 bases map to TRBD2. The CDR3 extends over 17 amino acids. Trimming took 2 bases from V and 1 from J; bases not matched to a gene: 6. The germline V gene encodes CDR1 LGHDT and CDR2 YNNKEL (reference sequence). CDR3 in amino acids: CASSQRVAGGRTDTQYF. Written as DNA, the CDR3 is TGTGCCAGCAGCCAAAGAGTAGCGGGGGGACGCACAGATACGCAGTATTTT.

The V call is TRBV5-1, the J call TRBJ2-2; no reliable D call. V was clipped by 4 bases and J by 6 bases, with 10 bases between them. The CDR3 runs to 13 residues. CDR1 and CDR2 from the germline V gene are SGHRS and YFSETQ. The CDR3 spells CASSPVPAGELFF. The CDR3 DNA sequence: TGCGCCAGCAGCCCTGTCCCAGCCGGGGAGCTGTTTTTT.

The chain is built from TRBV11-3 and TRBJ2-1; D uncertain. The CDR3 has 14 amino acids. Trimming left V 5 bases short and J 10 bases short, with 18 bases between. CDR1 and CDR2 (germline): SGHNT, YENEEA. The CDR3: CASSPGPTQVEQFF. The CDR3 coding sequence is TGTGCCAGCAGCCCAGGCCCCACCCAGGTGGAGCAGTTCTTC.

V is TRBV29-1 and J is TRBJ2-2; D remains unclear. This CDR3 contains 13 residues. CDR1 is SQVTM and CDR2 is ANQGSEA in the germline V gene. The ends were cut back, 3 bases at V and 3 bases at J, with 8 bases in the middle. In DNA form, the CDR3 reads TGCAGCGTTGACGGCGGATACACCGGGGAGCTGTTTTTT. Translated: CSVDGGYTGELFF.

The chain couples TRBV5-1 to TRBJ2-3, with 8 bases matching TRBD1. The CDR3 has 15 residues. Trimming at V came to 4 bases and at J to 4 bases, leaving 8 bases not matched to a gene. Per germline, CDR1 SGHRS and CDR2 YFSETQ. CDR3 coding DNA: TGCGCCAGCAGCCTCTTCGGGACAGGCTCAGATACGCAGTATTTT. Translation: CASSLFGTGSDTQYF.

This chain joins TRBV24-1 and TRBJ2-1; 10 bases are shared with TRBD1. Trimming at V came to 5 bases and at J to 4 bases, leaving 10 bases not matched to a gene. Germline V gives CDR1 KGHDR, CDR2 SFDVKD. The CDR3 runs 17 residues. CDR3 amino acids: CATSGDRGRPGYNEQFF. As DNA, the CDR3 is TGTGCCACCAGTGGGGACAGGGGCCGCCCCGGATACAATGAGCAGTTCTTC.

The chain is built from TRBV5-6 and TRBJ1-4, with a weak D call TRBD1 (6 bases). V was shortened by 1 base and J by 8 bases, with 12 bases between the two germline ends. Germline CDR1 is SGHDT and CDR2 is YYEEEE. The CDR3 totals 14 residues. The CDR3 spells CASSLTQGNEKLFF. The CDR3 DNA sequence: TGTGCCAGCAGCTTGACACAGGGTAACGAAAAACTGTTTTTT.

This clone was detected once. The chain couples TRBV18 to TRBJ2-1; TRBD1 might be the D (5 bases). Germline loops: CDR1 KGHSH, CDR2 LQKENI. CDR3 length: 13 amino acids. Trimming removed 5 bases at V and 4 bases at J, with 9 bases between. This CDR3 is CASSSDSYNEQFF. In DNA form, the CDR3 reads TGTGCCAGCTCATCCGACAGTTACAATGAGCAGTTCTTC.

V is TRBV2 and J is TRBJ2-2; TRBD2 agrees at 11 bases. The CDR3 runs 14 residues. V lost 6 bases and J lost 5; bases outside the gene matches: 2. The germline V gene has CDR1 SNHLY and CDR2 FYNNEI. The CDR3 loop is CASRGTSGTGELFF. The CDR3 nucleotides are TGTGCCAGCAGGGGGACTAGCGGTACCGGGGAGCTGTTTTTT.

This clone was seen once. This chain joins TRBV19 and TRBJ1-6; D is perhaps TRBD1 (6 bases). CDR1 LNHDA and CDR2 SQIVND come from the germline V gene (reference sequence). Trimming removed 2 bases at V and 7 bases at J, with 6 bases between. The CDR3 consists of 13 residues. The CDR3 sequence: CASSIQGNSPLHF. The CDR3 nucleotides read TGTGCCAGTAGTATACAGGGGAATTCACCCCTCCACTTT.

V is TRBV7-9 and J is TRBJ1-4; D gene uncertain. The CDR3 extends over 13 amino acids. Germline-derived CDR1 and CDR2 are SEHNR and FQNEAQ (reference sequence). The CDR3 bases are TGTGCAAGCGGCCGCGGGTCCCTTGAAAAACTGTTTTTT. As protein: CASGRGSLEKLFF.

The V gene is TRBV30, the J gene TRBJ1-5; D is uncertain. CDR1 and CDR2 (germline): GTSNPN, SVGIG (reference sequence). Trimming cost V 6 bases and J 7 bases, with 28 bases left between them. This CDR3 is built from 17 residues. DNA of the CDR3: TGTGCCTGCCAAGACATCATAGCGGGCGCGGTCGGGCAGCCCCAGCATTTT. Encoded protein: CACQDIIAGAVGQPQHF.

The chain employs TRBV19 and TRBJ1-2, with 8 positions matching TRBD1. This CDR3 region has 12 residues. The germline CDR1 and CDR2 sequences are LNHDA and SQIVND (reference sequence). The junction had 5 bases not matched to a gene; V was cut back by 6 bases and J by 8 bases. The CDR3 region has the DNA TGTGCCAGTAGAATGAGACAGGGGGGCTACACCTTC. Translation gives CASRMRQGGYTF.

The rearrangement joins TRBV6-1 to TRBJ2-7; a weak D match, TRBD2 (6 bases). Trimming shortened V by 1 base and J by 7 bases, and 8 bases separated the two germline ends. The germline CDR1 and CDR2 sequences are MNHNS and SASEGT. There are 12 residues in the CDR3. In DNA form, the CDR3 reads TGTGCCAGCAGTGAAGTCGCGGGGGAGCAGTACTTC. This codes for CASSEVAGEQYF.

This chain connects TRBV5-5 to TRBJ1-2; a weak D match, TRBD1 (5 bases). The CDR3 extends over 14 amino acids. Trimming removed 3 bases at V and 4 bases at J, with 13 bases between. Germline CDR1 is SGHKS and CDR2 is YYEKEE (reference sequence). The CDR3 bases are TGTGCCAGCAGCTCGGGACTACTAGGCTATGGCTACACCTTC. Encoded protein: CASSSGLLGYGYTF.

The chain joins TRBV24-1 to TRBJ1-2; 8 bases are a match to TRBD1. Trimming took 3 bases from V and 4 from J; bases not matched to a gene: 6. The CDR3 is 15 amino acids. The germline V gene encodes CDR1 KGHDR and CDR2 SFDVKD. The CDR3 DNA is TGTGCCACCAGTGATCCGACAGGGGCACCCTATGGCTACACCTTC. Translating it yields CATSDPTGAPYGYTF.

The sample holds a few counts of this clone. The CDR3 carries no conserved terminal phenylalanine or tryptophan, so it likely arises from a read error. No DNA is shown, since the ends of the CDR3 on it are uncertain; the CDR3 is the one TCRdb lists. V gene TRBV6-4 combines with J gene TRBJ1-5. CDR1 is MRHNA, CDR2 SNTAGT, per germline. The CDR3 totals 12 residues, both ends included. CDR3 residues: CASSDVNSSIPA.